These T cell receptor beta chains were read from a single sample in a study of radiation and T cells in renal cell carcinoma. Clones were read by immunoSEQ multiplex PCR, and TCRdb kept only the in-frame ones, dropping some. The profile shows about 150,000 clones, roughly 90% of them singletons. Sequences were derived from blood, sampled from a patient whose treatment included radiotherapy and nephrectomy. All receptors come from a woman between 45 and 65 years old with renal cell carcinoma. Each CDR3 is given with its conserved first and last residue. D genes are given only for firm matches. Not all rows give a size; the values are once, few, many and, for expanded clones, a class.

>.|TRBJ2-2|TRBD1|TRBV5-6
CASSLTGGETGELFF
TGTGCCAGCAGCTTGACAGGGGGCGAGACCGGGGAGCTGTTTTTT
>.|TRBJ2-3|.|TRBV5-1
CASSLSRGDTDTQYF
TGCGCCAGCAGCTTGTCCAGAGGAGACACAGATACGCAGTATTTT
>.|TRBJ1-4|.|TRBV18
CASSPGLGEKLFF
TGTGCCAGCTCACCGGGGTTAGGTGAAAAACTGTTTTTT
>.|TRBJ2-3|TRBD2|TRBV5-1
CASSQRAGGPTDTQYF
TGCGCCAGCAGCCAACGTGCGGGGGGGCCCACAGATACGCAGTATTTT
>.|TRBJ2-5|.|TRBV5-1
CASSQGMETQYF
TGCGCCAGCAGCCAGGGGATGGAGACCCAGTACTTC
>.|TRBJ1-3|.|TRBV7-8
CASSLDYPRGNTIYF
TGTGCCAGCAGTTTAGACTACCCCCGGGGAAACACCATATATTTT
>.|TRBJ2-3|TRBD1|TRBV5-1
CASSLGQGPDTQYF
TGCGCCAGCAGCCTCGGACAGGGCCCAGATACGCAGTATTTT
>.|TRBJ2-7|TRBD2|TRBV7-2
CASSWGGFSYEQYF
TGTGCCAGCAGCTGGGGGGGGTTCTCCTACGAGCAGTACTTC
>once|TRBJ2-3|.|TRBV4-1
CASSQDFPHRTDTQYF
TGCGCCAGCAGCCAAGATTTTCCCCACCGGACAGATACGCAGTATTTT
>few|TRBJ1-5|.|TRBV7-6
CASSPNGYGNQPQHF
TGTGCCAGCAGCCCCAACGGGTATGGCAATCAGCCCCAGCATTTT
>once|TRBJ2-2|TRBD1|TRBV27
CASSLSGQGRTGELFF
TGTGCCAGCAGTTTATCTGGACAGGGTAGGACCGGGGAGCTGTTTTTT
>.|TRBJ1-6|.|TRBV9
CASSVNPGNSPLHF
TGTGCCAGCAGCGTAAATCCAGGCAATTCACCCCTCCACTTT
>.|TRBJ1-2|TRBD1|TRBV6-1
CASSEAGTGGLGGYTF
TGTGCCAGCAGTGAAGCCGGGACAGGGGGCCTGGGAGGCTACACCTTC
>.|TRBJ2-7|TRBD2|TRBV7-2
CASSSPSAGGEQYF
TGTGCCAGCAGCTCTCCTTCAGCGGGGGGCGAGCAGTACTTC